This TCR beta chain derives from a study of post-analysis software for immune sequencing data. Study-level background: Relapsing-remitting, secondary progressive and progressive-relapsing forms of multiple sclerosis all featured among disease courses.

Study results and caveats: Controls' normalized Chao1 diversity significantly exceeded that of multiple sclerosis patients. By F measure, strong co-clustering occurred among samples prepared in the same batch. A few TRBV segments were significantly more frequent in patients than in controls. TRBV5-6, TRBV5-1 and TRBV20-1 were among these segments.

The authors incorporated unique molecular identifiers into the TCR beta cDNA libraries. When about 1 to 11 million T cells were used, they gave 500,000 or so cDNA molecules. TCRdb analysed the PCR reads with MiXCR anew, one entry per CDR3 protein. This table holds approximately 400,000 distinct CDR3 sequences, around 33% found once. With respect to this clonotype: No antigen is known for it.

CDR1 is MNHNS, CDR2 SASEGT, per germline. This CDR3 comprises 13 residues. V was clipped by 4 bases and J by 5 bases, with 12 bases between them. Source material: blood. The sequence was obtained from a girl aged 5-17 years with multiple sclerosis. The rearrangement uses TRBV6-1 and TRBJ2-7; no clear D. The CDR3 DNA reads TGTGCCAGCAGTGCAAGTTCCCTCAACGAGCAGTACTTC. Translation: CASSASSLNEQYF.